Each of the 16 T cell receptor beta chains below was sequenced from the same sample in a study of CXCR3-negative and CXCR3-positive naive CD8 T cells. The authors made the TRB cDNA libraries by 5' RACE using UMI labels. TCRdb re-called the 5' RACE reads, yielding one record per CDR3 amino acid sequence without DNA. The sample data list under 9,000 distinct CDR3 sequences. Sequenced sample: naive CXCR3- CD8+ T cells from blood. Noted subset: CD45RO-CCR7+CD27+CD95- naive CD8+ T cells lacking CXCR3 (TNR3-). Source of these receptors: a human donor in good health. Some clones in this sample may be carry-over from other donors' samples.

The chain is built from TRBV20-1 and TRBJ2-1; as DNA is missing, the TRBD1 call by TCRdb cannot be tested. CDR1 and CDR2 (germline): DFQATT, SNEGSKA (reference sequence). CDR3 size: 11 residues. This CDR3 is CSAREGETEFF.

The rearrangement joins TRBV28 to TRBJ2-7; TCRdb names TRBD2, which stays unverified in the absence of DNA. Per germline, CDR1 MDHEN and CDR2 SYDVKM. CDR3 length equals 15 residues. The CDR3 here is CASSLQDLAAYEQYF. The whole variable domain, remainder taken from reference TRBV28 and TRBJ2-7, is DVKVTQSSRYLVKRTGEKVFLECVQDMDHENMFWYRQDPGLGLRLIYFSYDVKMKEKGDIPEGYSVSREKKERFSLILESASTNQTSMYLCASSLQDLAAYEQYFGPGTRLTVT.

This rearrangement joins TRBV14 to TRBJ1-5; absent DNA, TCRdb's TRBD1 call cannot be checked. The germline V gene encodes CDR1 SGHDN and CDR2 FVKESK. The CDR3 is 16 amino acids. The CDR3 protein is CASSQAGRVNNQPQHF.

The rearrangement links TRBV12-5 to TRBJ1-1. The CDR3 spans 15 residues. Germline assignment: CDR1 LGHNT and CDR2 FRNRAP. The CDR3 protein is CASGLAGSGGTEAFF.

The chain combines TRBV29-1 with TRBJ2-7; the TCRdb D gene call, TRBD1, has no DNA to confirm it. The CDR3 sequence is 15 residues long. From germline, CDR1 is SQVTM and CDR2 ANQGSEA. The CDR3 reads CSVVFLGQPWGEQYF.

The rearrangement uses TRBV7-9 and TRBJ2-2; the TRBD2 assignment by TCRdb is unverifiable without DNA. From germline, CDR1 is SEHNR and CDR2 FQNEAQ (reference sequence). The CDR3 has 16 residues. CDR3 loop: CASSLAGGVFTGELFF.

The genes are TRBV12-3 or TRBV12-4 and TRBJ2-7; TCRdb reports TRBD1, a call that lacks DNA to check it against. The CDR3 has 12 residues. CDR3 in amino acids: CASSPDGNEQYF.

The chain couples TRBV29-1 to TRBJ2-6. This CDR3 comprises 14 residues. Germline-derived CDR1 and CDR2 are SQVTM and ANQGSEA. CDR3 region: CSVYQGSGANVLTF.

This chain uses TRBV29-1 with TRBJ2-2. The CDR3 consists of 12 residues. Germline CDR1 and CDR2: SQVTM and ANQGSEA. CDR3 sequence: CSVGTWPGELFF.

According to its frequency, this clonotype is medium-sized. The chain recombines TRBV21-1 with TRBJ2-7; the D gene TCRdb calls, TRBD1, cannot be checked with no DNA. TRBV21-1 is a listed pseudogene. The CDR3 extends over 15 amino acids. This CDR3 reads CASSRGRQGFYEQYF.

CDR3 residues: CSAEDGGSSYNEQFF. The V gene is TRBV20-1, the J gene TRBJ2-1; as DNA is missing, the TRBD2 call by TCRdb cannot be tested. The CDR3 is 15 amino acids. Germline V gene sequence: CDR1 DFQATT, CDR2 SNEGSKA (reference sequence).

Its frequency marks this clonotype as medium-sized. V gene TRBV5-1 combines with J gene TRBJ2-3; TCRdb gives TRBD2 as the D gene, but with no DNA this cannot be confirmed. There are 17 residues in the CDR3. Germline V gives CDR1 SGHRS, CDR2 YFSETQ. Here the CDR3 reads CASSLIAIAISTDTQYF.

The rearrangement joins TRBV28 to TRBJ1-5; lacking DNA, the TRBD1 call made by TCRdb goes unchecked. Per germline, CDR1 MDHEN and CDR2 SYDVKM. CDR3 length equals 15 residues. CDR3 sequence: CASSFSGGVSQPQHF. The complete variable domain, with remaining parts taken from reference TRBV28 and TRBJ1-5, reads DVKVTQSSRYLVKRTGEKVFLECVQDMDHENMFWYRQDPGLGLRLIYFSYDVKMKEKGDIPEGYSVSREKKERFSLILESASTNQTSMYLCASSFSGGVSQPQHFGDGTRLSIL.

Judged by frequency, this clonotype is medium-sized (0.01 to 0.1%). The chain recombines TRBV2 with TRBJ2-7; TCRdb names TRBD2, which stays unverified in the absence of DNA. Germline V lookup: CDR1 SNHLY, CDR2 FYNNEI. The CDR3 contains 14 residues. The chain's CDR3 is CASTGLAGGGEQYF.

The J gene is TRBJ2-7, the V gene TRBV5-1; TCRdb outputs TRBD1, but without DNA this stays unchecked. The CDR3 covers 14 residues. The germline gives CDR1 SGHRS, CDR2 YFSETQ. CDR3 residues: CAIPLGDRGYEQYF. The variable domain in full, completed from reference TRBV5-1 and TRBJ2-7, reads KAGVTQTPRYLIKTRGQQVTLSCSPISGHRSVSWYQQTPGQGLQFLFEYFSETQRNKGNFPGRFSGRQFSNSRSEMNVSTLELGDSALYLCAIPLGDRGYEQYFGPGTRLTVT.

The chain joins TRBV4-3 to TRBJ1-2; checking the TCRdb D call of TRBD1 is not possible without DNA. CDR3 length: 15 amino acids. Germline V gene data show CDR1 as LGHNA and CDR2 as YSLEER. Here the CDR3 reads CASSHEGQPGDGYTF.